The 7 T cell receptor beta chains below come from one sample, sequenced in a study of blood T cell repertoires in COVID-19. Clones were read by immunoSEQ multiplex PCR, and TCRdb kept only the in-frame ones, dropping some. The top ten hold about 3.6% of the sample, which has about 110,000 clones, roughly 81% seen once. The specimen sequenced was peripheral blood. The receptors were sampled from a man between 35 and 55 years old with acute or convalescent COVID-19.

CDR3 DNA sequence: TGTGCCACCAGCAACGGACAGGGATCCCTCTTTTACAATGAGCAGTTCTTC. Protein product: CATSNGQGSLFYNEQFF. This sequence joins TRBV24-1 and TRBJ2-1; 8 nucleotides match TRBD1. The V gene end was trimmed by 7 bases and the J gene end by 4 bases; junction bases not matched to a gene: 14. This CDR3 is built from 17 residues. Germline lookup yields CDR1 KGHDR and CDR2 SFDVKD.

V and J are TRBV11-2 and TRBJ2-1, with a weak D call TRBD2 (7 bases). Germline CDR1 and CDR2: SGHAT and FQNNGV. The CDR3 consists of 15 residues. The ends were cut back, 1 base at V and 7 bases at J, with 14 bases in the middle. CDR3 nucleotide sequence: TGTGCCAGCAGCTTAGTCCGGGGGGCTTTGAATGAGCAGTTCTTC. It encodes CASSLVRGALNEQFF.

The rearrangement links TRBV2 to TRBJ1-4, with D maybe TRBD1 (5 bases). The germline V gene encodes CDR1 SNHLY and CDR2 FYNNEI. Trimming stripped 0 bases from V and 7 bases from J, with 12 bases between. CDR3 size: 15 residues. The CDR3 bases are TGTGCCAGCAGTGAAGCCCTAATTACAGGTGAAAAACTGTTTTTT. This codes for CASSEALITGEKLFF.

This clone was observed a single time. The chain combines TRBV5-1 with TRBJ2-1, with 15 nucleotides matching TRBD2. Trimming took 2 bases from V and 0 from J; bases not matched to a gene: 6. The CDR3 length is 19 residues. Germline CDR1 SGHRS, CDR2 YFSETQ. CDR3 sequence (DNA): TGCGCCAGCAGCTTTCCGGGACTAGCGGGGGGAAGCTCCTACAATGAGCAGTTCTTC. This codes for CASSFPGLAGGSSYNEQFF. The variable domain in full, completed from reference TRBV5-1 and TRBJ2-1, reads KAGVTQTPRYLIKTRGQQVTLSCSPISGHRSVSWYQQTPGQGLQFLFEYFSETQRNKGNFPGRFSGRQFSNSRSEMNVSTLELGDSALYLCASSFPGLAGGSSYNEQFFGPGTRLTVL.

The J gene is TRBJ1-1, the V gene TRBV2, with 9 bases lining up with TRBD1. The junction had 5 bases not matched to a gene; V was cut back by 6 bases and J by 3 bases. The germline V gene encodes CDR1 SNHLY and CDR2 FYNNEI. The CDR3 contains 14 residues. The CDR3 region has the DNA TGTGCCAGCAGCCGGGACAGGGATGACACTGAAGCTTTCTTT. It yields the protein CASSRDRDDTEAFF.

V gene TRBV27 combines with J gene TRBJ2-1; D possibly corresponds to TRBD2 (7 bases). Germline V gene sequence: CDR1 MNHEY, CDR2 SMNVEV (reference sequence). Trimming removed 7 bases from V and 8 bases from J, with 18 bases in between. The length of the CDR3 is 14 residues. The CDR3 nucleotides read TGTGCCAGCAAAGGGGCGGGGGCGGGGGATGAGCAGTTCTTC. Encoded protein: CASKGAGAGDEQFF.

This clone was detected only once. The chain couples TRBV6-5 to TRBJ2-1, with TRBD2 as a possible D gene (5 bases). The CDR3 has 16 residues. Germline assignment: CDR1 MNHEY and CDR2 SVGAGI. The V end lost 2 bases, the J end lost 7 bases, and 18 bases lay between the germline ends. The CDR3 spells CASSYRSVGGPNEQFF. The CDR3 DNA sequence: TGTGCCAGCAGTTACCGGTCGGTAGGCGGGCCGAATGAGCAGTTCTTC.